The present TCR beta chain was sequenced within a study of blood T cell repertoires in COVID-19. This clone was detected a few times. CDR1 is MNHEY and CDR2 is SVGAGI in the germline V gene. The CDR3 runs to 15 residues. V gave up 6 bases and J gave up 1 base; unmatched junction bases: 5. In the original analysis: The assay estimated nucleated cells by amplifying reference gene primers. Clones were sequenced by immunoSEQ multiplex PCR, and TCRdb holds only the in-frame ones, with some missing. V and J calls and clone size are copied from that table; D and trimming were computed from the DNA. Of approximately 440,000 clones in the sample, roughly 88% were seen once.

Material for sequencing was peripheral blood. This receptor was taken from a woman aged 50 to 65 with COVID-19, enrolled during active disease. The J gene is TRBJ2-1, the V gene TRBV6-5; 8 bases agree with TRBD2. The CDR3 loop is CASSQSGGSYNEQFF. CDR3 coding DNA: TGTGCCAGCAGCCAAAGCGGGGGTTCCTACAATGAGCAGTTCTTC.